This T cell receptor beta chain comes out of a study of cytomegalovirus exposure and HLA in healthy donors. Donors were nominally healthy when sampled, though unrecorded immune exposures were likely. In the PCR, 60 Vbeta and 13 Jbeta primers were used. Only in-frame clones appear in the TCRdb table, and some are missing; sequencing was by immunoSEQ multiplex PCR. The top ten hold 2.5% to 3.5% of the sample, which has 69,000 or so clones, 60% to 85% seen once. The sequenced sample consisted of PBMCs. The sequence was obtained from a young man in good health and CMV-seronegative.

DNA of the CDR3: TGTGCCAGCAGCTTAACGGGGGAGCAGTTCTTC. Translated: CASSLTGEQFF. The V gene is TRBV5-6, the J gene TRBJ2-1; D is possibly TRBD2 (5 bases). This CDR3 has 11 amino acids. The V gene's germline CDR1 is SGHDT and CDR2 YYEEEE. Trimming removed 2 bases from V and 10 bases from J, with 7 bases in between.